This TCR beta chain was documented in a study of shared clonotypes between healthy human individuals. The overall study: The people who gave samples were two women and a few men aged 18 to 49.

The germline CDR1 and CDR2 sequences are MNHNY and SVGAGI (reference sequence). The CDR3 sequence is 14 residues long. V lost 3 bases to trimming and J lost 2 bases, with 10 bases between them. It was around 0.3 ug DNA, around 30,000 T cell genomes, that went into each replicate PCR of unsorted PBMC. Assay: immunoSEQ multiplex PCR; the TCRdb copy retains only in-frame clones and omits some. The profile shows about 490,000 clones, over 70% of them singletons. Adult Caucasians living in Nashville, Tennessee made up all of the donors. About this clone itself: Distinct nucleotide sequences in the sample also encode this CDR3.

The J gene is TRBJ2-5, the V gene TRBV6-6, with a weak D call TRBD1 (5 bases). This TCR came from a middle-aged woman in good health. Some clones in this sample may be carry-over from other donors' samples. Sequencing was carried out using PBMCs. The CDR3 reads CASSYRGAQETQYF. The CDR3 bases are TGTGCCAGCAGTTATAGGGGCGCACAAGAGACCCAGTACTTC.